These T cell receptor beta chains were read from a single sample in a study of blood T cell repertoires in COVID-19. Assay used: immunoSEQ multiplex PCR; TCRdb lists only in-frame clones, some missing. The sample has more than 60,000 clones; around 89% are singletons. Sequences were obtained from peripheral blood. The receptors were gathered from a man in his fifties with acute or convalescent COVID-19. Each CDR3 is given with its conserved first and last residue. D genes are given only for firm matches. Part of the rows lack a size; the others show once, few, many or a class for expanded clones.

size	J	V	D	DNA	CDR3
-	TRBJ2-5	TRBV5-5	-	TGTGCCAGCAGCTTGGTGGTGACTAGCCAAGAGACCCAGTACTTC	CASSLVVTSQETQYF
-	TRBJ1-1	TRBV30	TRBD1	TGTGCCTGGGGACAGGGTGTCACTGAAGCTTTCTTT	CAWGQGVTEAFF
-	TRBJ2-7	TRBV27	-	TGTGCCAGCAGTTTCCTAGGGCAGGGCCCCTACGAGCAGTACTTC	CASSFLGQGPYEQYF
-	TRBJ2-7	TRBV3-1/TRBV3-2	TRBD2	TGTGCCAGCAGGCATCCTAGCGGGCTCTCCTACGAGCAGTACTTC	CASRHPSGLSYEQYF
-	TRBJ2-2	TRBV29-1	TRBD2	TGCAGCGTGCTAGGACTAGCGGGAGTCACCGGGGAGCTGTTTTTT	CSVLGLAGVTGELFF
few	TRBJ2-7	TRBV6-6	-	TGTGCCAGCAGTTACGATCCTAGCGTCGCCTACGAGCAGTACTTC	CASSYDPSVAYEQYF
-	TRBJ1-1	TRBV7-8	-	TGTGCCAGCAGCTTACGGCAGGGGCTTATTGAAGCTTTCTTT	CASSLRQGLIEAFF
-	TRBJ2-5	TRBV3-1/TRBV3-2	-	TGTGCCAGCAGCAGGGACATGGGGCCGGAGTACTTC	CASSRDMGPEYF
-	TRBJ2-6	TRBV6-2/TRBV6-3	-	TGTGCCAGCAGTTACCTCGACAGCTCTGGGGCCAACGTCCTGACTTTC	CASSYLDSSGANVLTF
-	TRBJ2-5	TRBV4-2	-	TGTGCCAGCAGCCAAGATTTGGCGGGAATTCTACAAGAGACCCAGTACTTC	CASSQDLAGILQETQYF
once	TRBJ1-1	TRBV19	-	TGTGCCAGTAGTCCCTCGACAGCGAACACTGAAGCTTTCTTT	CASSPSTANTEAFF
-	TRBJ1-6	TRBV9	TRBD1	TGTGCCAGCAGCGTAACACCCTCCGGGACAGGGAGTATCGGTTCACCCCTCCACTTT	CASSVTPSGTGSIGSPLHF
-	TRBJ2-7	TRBV3-1/TRBV3-2	TRBD2	TGTGCCAGCAGCCAAGAAGAAATGGCGGGAGGCCTCTTGGAGCAGTACTTC	CASSQEEMAGGLLEQYF
-	TRBJ1-5	TRBV10-2	TRBD1	TGCGCCAGCAGTGAGCTGACAGGGGGTCAGCCCCAGCATTTT	CASSELTGGQPQHF
-	TRBJ2-1	TRBV9	TRBD1	TGTGCCAGCAGCGCGGGGGGACAGGGAAGATGGAGCGACTCCTACAATGAGCAGTTCTTC	CASSAGGQGRWSDSYNEQFF
-	TRBJ1-2	TRBV3-1/TRBV3-2	-	TGTGCCAGCAGCCAAGGTAGTGGCTACACCTTC	CASSQGSGYTF
-	TRBJ2-1	TRBV28	TRBD1	TGTGCCAGCAGTATCGGACAGGGGGGATTCTCTGAGCAGTTCTTC	CASSIGQGGFSEQFF
-	TRBJ2-3	TRBV19	TRBD2	TGTGCCAGTAGTCTAGCGGGAGGACCTAGCACAGATACGCAGTATTTT	CASSLAGGPSTDTQYF
-	TRBJ1-2	TRBV5-1	TRBD1	TGCGCCAGCAGCTTGGTGGGACAGGGGAGGTCTTATGGCTACACCTTC	CASSLVGQGRSYGYTF
-	TRBJ2-7	TRBV19	-	TGTGCGGTAGGTACTACCTACGAGCAGTACTTC	CAVGTTYEQYF
-	TRBJ2-3	TRBV4-2	TRBD2	TGTGCCAGCAGCCAAGATTTGACTAGCGGGACGGGCACAGATACGCAGTATTTT	CASSQDLTSGTGTDTQYF
-	TRBJ2-3	TRBV19	-	TGTGCCAGTAGTAGAACCCCGTCCGCGGGACGCACAGATACGCAGTATTTT	CASSRTPSAGRTDTQYF
once	TRBJ1-5	TRBV2	-	TGTGCCAGCAGTGTGTGGAGTTTCCTACTCAATCAGCCCCAGCATTTT	CASSVWSFLLNQPQHF
once	TRBJ2-7	TRBV4-3	TRBD1	TGCGCCAGCAGCCAAGATCTCGGAGACAGGGTGAACGAGCAGTACTTC	CASSQDLGDRVNEQYF
-	TRBJ1-6	TRBV4-2	TRBD1	TGTGCCAGCAGCCAAGATCCCTCCGGGACAGGGCTGCATTCACCCCTCCACTTT	CASSQDPSGTGLHSPLHF
-	TRBJ1-1	TRBV29-1	TRBD1	TGCAGCGCCTTCCCAGGGGGAAAGAACACTGAAGCTTTCTTT	CSAFPGGKNTEAFF
few	TRBJ2-1	TRBV7-9	TRBD2	TGTGCCAGCAGCTTAGGGATGACTAGCGGGAGTGGAGACTACAATGAGCAGTTCTTC	CASSLGMTSGSGDYNEQFF
once	TRBJ1-5	TRBV7-2	-	TGTGCCAGCAGCTTAGTCGCGCAGGGAAATCAGCCCCAGCATTTT	CASSLVAQGNQPQHF
-	TRBJ2-1	TRBV11-2	TRBD2	TGTGCCAGCACCCTCTCCGTAGCGGGAGTACTGGGGTACAATGAGCAGTTCTTC	CASTLSVAGVLGYNEQFF
-	TRBJ2-3	TRBV24-1	TRBD2	TGTGCCACCAGTTCGGCGGGAGGCATCACAGATACGCAGTATTTT	CATSSAGGITDTQYF
-	TRBJ2-2	TRBV19	TRBD1	TGTGCCAGTAGTGACAAGGGACAGGGGACCGGGGAGCTGTTTTTT	CASSDKGQGTGELFF
-	TRBJ1-5	TRBV18	-	TGTGCCAGCTCACCGGAGGGCCAGCCCCAGCATTTT	CASSPEGQPQHF
-	TRBJ2-7	TRBV5-1	TRBD1	TGCGCCAGCAGCGCAGGCACCCGACAGGGGCCCCACGAGCAGTACTTC	CASSAGTRQGPHEQYF
-	TRBJ1-1	TRBV3-1/TRBV3-2	-	TGTGCCAGCAGCCAGATATTGCTCTCTAGGCACACTGAAGCTTTCTTT	CASSQILLSRHTEAFF
-	TRBJ2-3	TRBV28	-	TGTGCCAGCCTAGGGGGTAGTACGCAGTATTTT	CASLGGSTQYF
once	TRBJ2-3	TRBV5-1	-	TGCGCCAGCAGCTTGGACGTCCCGAGCGCAGATACGCAGTATTTT	CASSLDVPSADTQYF
few	TRBJ2-5	TRBV3-1/TRBV3-2	TRBD1	TGTGCCAGCAGCCGCACGCGAACAGGGGGCGTAGAAGAGACCCAGTACTTC	CASSRTRTGGVEETQYF
-	TRBJ1-2	TRBV30	TRBD1	TGTGCCTGGAGTGTACGAGGGGGCAGTGGCTACACCTTC	CAWSVRGGSGYTF
-	TRBJ2-2	TRBV29-1	-	TGCAGCGCCGCCAGGGGGAACACCGGGGAGCTGTTTTTT	CSAARGNTGELFF
-	TRBJ2-7	TRBV27	-	TGTGCCAGCAGGCCGCCGGACAACTCCTACGAGCAGTACTTC	CASRPPDNSYEQYF
few	TRBJ1-5	TRBV5-1	-	TGCGCCAGCAGCTTGGAGGGGGTTGACCAGCCCCAGCATTTT	CASSLEGVDQPQHF
-	TRBJ2-7	TRBV4-2	TRBD2	TGTGCCAGCAGCCAGGGACTAGCGGGAGTCAGGGAGCAGTACTTC	CASSQGLAGVREQYF
-	TRBJ2-5	TRBV7-2	-	TGTGCCAGCAGCTTAGTAGCAGGGGCCATGCAGGAGACCCAGTACTTC	CASSLVAGAMQETQYF
-	TRBJ2-7	TRBV10-1	TRBD1	TGCGCCAGCTCGGAGACAGGGGTATCAAACGAGCAGTACTTC	CASSETGVSNEQYF
-	TRBJ1-2	TRBV18	-	TGTGCCAGCTCACCACCGTCCCCAGTCCAGGGTCGAAGCTACACCTTC	CASSPPSPVQGRSYTF
-	TRBJ2-1	TRBV6-6	TRBD2	TGTGCCAGCAGTTACTTGCGGACTAGCGGATACAATGAGCAGTTCTTC	CASSYLRTSGYNEQFF
-	TRBJ1-2	TRBV6-5	-	TGTGCCAGCAGGGAGGGATACTATGGCTACACCTTC	CASREGYYGYTF
-	TRBJ1-5	TRBV28	-	TGTGCCGGGGGGGGACCGGGACAATACGATCAGCCCCAGCATTTT	CAGGGPGQYDQPQHF
-	TRBJ2-2	TRBV6-5	TRBD1	TGTGCCTCCCAGGGACAGGGGGCCGGGGAGCTGTTTTTT	CASQGQGAGELFF